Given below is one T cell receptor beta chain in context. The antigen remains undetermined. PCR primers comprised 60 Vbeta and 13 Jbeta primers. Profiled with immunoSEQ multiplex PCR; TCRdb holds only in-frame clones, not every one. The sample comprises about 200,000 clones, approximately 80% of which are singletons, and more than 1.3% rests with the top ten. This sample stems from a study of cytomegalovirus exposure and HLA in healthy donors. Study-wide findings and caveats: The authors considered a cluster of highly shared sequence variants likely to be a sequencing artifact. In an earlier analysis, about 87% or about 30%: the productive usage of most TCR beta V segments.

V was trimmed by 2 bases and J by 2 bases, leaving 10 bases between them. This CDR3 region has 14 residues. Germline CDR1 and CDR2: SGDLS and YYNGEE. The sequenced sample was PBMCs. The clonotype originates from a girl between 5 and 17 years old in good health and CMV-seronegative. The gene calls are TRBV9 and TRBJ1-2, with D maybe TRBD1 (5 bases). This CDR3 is CASSVTELNYGYTF. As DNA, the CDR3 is TGTGCCAGCAGCGTGACAGAATTAAACTATGGCTACACCTTC.